The 10 T cell receptor beta chains in this list originate from one sample, sequenced in a study of identifying expanded T cells in peripheral blood. Some clones are missing from TCRdb's copy, which holds only in-frame ones; the method was immunoSEQ multiplex PCR. The sample comprises about 86,000 clones, approximately 85% of which are singletons, and under 6% rests with the top ten. The specimen sequenced was blood. The origin of the receptors is a person between 18 and 75 years old in good health.

The chain employs TRBV7-6 and TRBJ2-2, with no clear D. CDR3 length: 16 amino acids. Deletions cut 5 bases from V and 1 base from J, with 14 bases between. In germline, CDR1 is SGHVS, CDR2 FNYEAQ. The CDR3 DNA sequence: TGTGCCAGCAGCCAAGCCGCCCCCGGGAACACCGGGGAGCTGTTTTTT. It encodes CASSQAAPGNTGELFF.

This chain uses TRBV11-2 with TRBJ2-1; D remains unclear. V was shortened by 1 base and J by 0 bases, with 10 bases between the two germline ends. The germline V gene encodes CDR1 SGHAT and CDR2 FQNNGV. The CDR3 has 16 amino acids. The DNA for the CDR3 is TGTGCCAGCAGCTTAGTGGGCACCACCTCCTACAATGAGCAGTTCTTC. Translating it yields CASSLVGTTSYNEQFF.

The chain is built from TRBV18 and TRBJ1-2; D possibly corresponds to TRBD1 (5 bases). The CDR3 loop spans 14 amino acids. Per germline, CDR1 KGHSH and CDR2 LQKENI. Trimming stripped 0 bases from V and 2 bases from J, with 7 bases between. The CDR3 nucleotides are TGTGCCAGCTCACCACCGGGGGGGAACTATGGCTACACCTTC. This gives the protein CASSPPGGNYGYTF.

This clone was seen once. This rearrangement joins TRBV11-2 to TRBJ2-2, with 11 bases lining up with TRBD1. The ends lost 6 bases at V and 4 bases at J; junction bases unmatched: 7. CDR1 and CDR2 from the germline V gene are SGHAT and FQNNGV. The CDR3 runs to 16 residues. CDR3 coding DNA: TGTGCCAGCAGTCACCCGGGACAGGGGGTCACCGGGGAGCTGTTTTTT. Protein: CASSHPGQGVTGELFF.

The chain carries TRBV5-1 and TRBJ2-7; TRBD1 matches 8 bases. Germline CDR1 and CDR2: SGHRS and YFSETQ. V shed 6 bases and J 3 bases; nucleotides not matched to a gene: 8. CDR3 length: 14 amino acids. For the CDR3, the DNA is TGCGCCAGCACCTTACGGACAGGGCACTACGAGCAGTACTTC. Encoded protein: CASTLRTGHYEQYF.

The chain combines TRBV27 with TRBJ1-5, with D unresolved. This CDR3 is built from 15 residues. Trimming took 6 bases from V and 2 from J, leaving 14 bases between them. The germline CDR1 and CDR2 sequences are MNHEY and SMNVEV (reference sequence). The CDR3 sequence: CASSPRWEGNQPQHF. CDR3 DNA sequence: TGTGCCAGCAGCCCTCGGTGGGAGGGCAATCAGCCCCAGCATTTT.

V gene TRBV30 combines with J gene TRBJ1-1, with D perhaps matching TRBD1 (5 bases). V was clipped by 5 bases and J by 0 bases, with 10 bases between them. This CDR3 is built from 13 residues. Germline V gene sequence: CDR1 GTSNPN, CDR2 SVGIG (reference sequence). DNA of the CDR3: TGTGCCTGGCGGGACGGTGTGAACACTGAAGCTTTCTTT. Translation gives CAWRDGVNTEAFF. The complete variable domain, with remaining parts taken from reference TRBV30 and TRBJ1-1, reads SQTIHQWPATLVQPVGSPLSLECTVEGTSNPNLYWYRQAAGRGLQLLFYSVGIGQISSEVPQNLSASRPQDRQFILSSKKLLLSDSGFYLCAWRDGVNTEAFFGQGTRLTVV.

The chain joins TRBV4-1 to TRBJ1-1; tentative D call: TRBD1 (6 bases). Deletions cut 0 bases from V and 1 base from J, with 9 bases between. CDR1 is MGHRA and CDR2 is YSYEKL in the germline V gene. The CDR3 extends over 15 amino acids. The CDR3 loop is CASSQEGTKNTEAFF. The CDR3 DNA follows: TGCGCCAGCAGCCAAGAAGGGACAAAGAACACTGAAGCTTTCTTT.

This chain uses TRBV27 with TRBJ1-5; D gene uncertain. The V end was cut by 1 base, the J end by 4 bases, with 5 bases between. The CDR3 contains 13 residues. The germline gives CDR1 MNHEY, CDR2 SMNVEV (reference sequence). This chain's CDR3 is CASSLWGNQPQHF. CDR3 nucleotide sequence: TGTGCCAGCAGTTTATGGGGTAATCAGCCCCAGCATTTT.

This chain joins TRBV7-2 and TRBJ1-5; no reliable D call. With 2 bases removed from V and 9 bases from J, the gap between germline ends came to 8 bases. The CDR3 is 12 residues long. Germline V gene data show CDR1 as SGHTA and CDR2 as FQGNSA. In DNA, the CDR3 is TGTGCCAGCAGCTTATTAGGTTTGCCCCAGCATTTT. It is translated as CASSLLGLPQHF. Full variable domain (rest looked up from reference TRBV7-2 and TRBJ1-5): GAGVSQSPSNKVTEKGKDVELRCDPISGHTALYWYRQSLGQGLEFLIYFQGNSAPDKSGLPSDRFSAERTGGSVSTLTIQRTQQEDSAVYLCASSLLGLPQHFGDGTRLSIL.